One sample yielded the 22 T cell receptor beta chains listed below, sequenced in a study of cytomegalovirus exposure and HLA in healthy donors. The study ran its PCR with 60 Vbeta and 13 Jbeta primers. The data were produced by immunoSEQ multiplex PCR, yet TCRdb's version contains in-frame clones alone and is incomplete. The sample has about 150,000 clones; roughly 71% are singletons. The sample comprised PBMCs. These receptors came from a man aged 25 to 40 in good health and CMV-seronegative.

The V gene is TRBV29-1, the J gene TRBJ2-3; a weak D match, TRBD2 (6 bases). V shed 3 bases and J shed 2 bases, with 12 bases lying between them. Germline V gene data show CDR1 as SQVTM and CDR2 as ANQGSEA. The CDR3 runs 14 residues. The CDR3 protein is CSVDAGRYTDTQYF. CDR3 in DNA: TGCAGCGTTGATGCGGGACGCTACACAGATACGCAGTATTTT.

Notes on this clone: This same CDR3 is encoded by further DNA sequences in the sample. The chain uses TRBV7-8 and TRBJ2-7; D is possibly TRBD2 (6 bases). Germline V gene data show CDR1 as SGHVS and CDR2 as FQNEAQ. The CDR3 has 13 residues. Trimming shortened V by 4 bases and J by 4 bases, and 11 bases separated the two germline ends. CDR3 region: CASSSGTPYEQYF. CDR3 nucleotide sequence: TGTGCCAGCAGCTCCGGGACTCCATACGAGCAGTACTTC.

This clone was counted once. The gene calls are TRBV5-4 and TRBJ1-1; D perhaps matches TRBD1 (5 bases). CDR1 and CDR2 from the germline V gene are SGHNT and YYREEE (reference sequence). The germline V and J ends were trimmed by 2 bases and 11 bases, with 13 bases remaining between them. This CDR3 is 12 amino acids long. CDR3 protein: CASSFGGDWAFF. The CDR3 nucleotides are TGTGCCAGCAGCTTCGGAGGGGATTGGGCTTTCTTT.

V gene TRBV2 combines with J gene TRBJ1-3, with D possibly being TRBD1 (5 bases). V dropped 6 bases and J dropped 2 bases, with 11 bases sitting between them. Per germline, CDR1 SNHLY and CDR2 FYNNEI. This CDR3 comprises 14 residues. This CDR3 is CASRPGGPGNTIYF. The DNA of the CDR3 is TGTGCCAGCAGACCCGGGGGTCCTGGAAACACCATATATTTT.

In nucleotides, the CDR3 is TGCGCCAGCAGCTTTGGTCTAGCGGAAAGCTCCTACGAGCAGTACTTC. Its protein is CASSFGLAESSYEQYF. This chain uses TRBV5-1 with TRBJ2-7; 7 bases map to TRBD2. In germline, CDR1 is SGHRS, CDR2 YFSETQ. The CDR3 is 16 residues long. The ends lost 2 bases at V and 0 bases at J; junction bases unmatched: 8.

This clone occurred a few times. The CDR3 here is CSVLFRDTEAFF. In nucleotides, the CDR3 is TGCAGCGTTCTTTTCCGGGACACTGAAGCTTTCTTT. The chain uses TRBV29-1 and TRBJ1-1; D remains unclear. Trimming shortened V by 5 bases and J by 3 bases, and 10 bases separated the two germline ends. The CDR3 extends over 12 amino acids. Germline V gene lookup returns CDR1 SQVTM and CDR2 ANQGSEA.

The CDR3, as DNA: TGTGCCAGCAGCTTAGAGGCAGCGAATCAGCCCCAGCATTTT. Its translation is CASSLEAANQPQHF. The chain joins TRBV7-9 to TRBJ1-5; unclear D gene. The germline V gene has CDR1 SEHNR and CDR2 FQNEAQ (reference sequence). Trimming stripped 1 base from V and 4 bases from J, with 8 bases between. CDR3 length: 14 residues.

The chain combines TRBV15 with TRBJ1-4; possibly TRBD1 for D (5 bases). This CDR3 has 14 residues. V was cut by 1 base and J by 3 bases, with 6 bases left in between. Germline V CDR1 and CDR2: LNHNV, YYDKDF (reference sequence). The CDR3 loop is CATSRGTPNEKLFF. CDR3 coding DNA: TGTGCCACCAGCAGAGGGACACCTAATGAAAAACTGTTTTTT.

V gene TRBV19 combines with J gene TRBJ2-3; 8 nucleotides match TRBD2. CDR1 and CDR2 (germline): LNHDA, SQIVND (reference sequence). This CDR3 has 16 amino acids. The V and J ends lost 4 bases and 5 bases, in that order; junction bases with no gene match: 11. The CDR3 reads CASSNPLGAGEDTQYF. Written as DNA, the CDR3 is TGTGCCAGTAGTAACCCTCTGGGAGCGGGGGAAGATACGCAGTATTTT. The variable domain in full, completed from reference TRBV19 and TRBJ2-3, reads DGGITQSPKYLFRKEGQNVTLSCEQNLNHDAMYWYRQDPGQGLRLIYYSQIVNDFQKGDIAEGYSVSREKKESFPLTVTSAQKNPTAFYLCASSNPLGAGEDTQYFGPGTRLTVL.

This clone has at least ten counts. The chain couples TRBV5-1 to TRBJ2-3, with TRBD2 identical over 14 bases. This CDR3 is 17 amino acids long. Germline V CDR1 and CDR2: SGHRS, YFSETQ. V lost 4 bases to trimming and J lost 5 bases; unmatched junction nucleotides: 9. The CDR3 DNA follows: TGCGCCAGCAGCACCGGGACTAGCGGGAGTGCGGTAGATACGCAGTATTTT. The encoded protein is CASSTGTSGSAVDTQYF.

The CDR3 loop is CASSIRVTNTEAFF. As DNA, the CDR3 is TGTGCCAGCAGCATCAGGGTTACGAACACTGAAGCTTTCTTT. V gene TRBV2 combines with J gene TRBJ1-1; maybe TRBD1 (5 bases). The ends were cut back, 6 bases at V and 1 base at J, with 12 bases in the middle. Germline CDR1 and CDR2: SNHLY and FYNNEI. The CDR3 loop spans 14 amino acids.

The V and J genes are TRBV29-1 and TRBJ1-3; no clear D. The CDR3 has 13 residues. V shed 6 bases and J shed 0 bases, with 9 bases lying between them. Germline lookup yields CDR1 SQVTM and CDR2 ANQGSEA. CDR3 protein: CSVRRVSGNTIYF. The CDR3 DNA sequence: TGCAGCGTCCGACGGGTCTCTGGAAACACCATATATTTT.

The V gene is TRBV7-9, the J gene TRBJ2-7; TRBD1 might be the D (7 bases). Trimming took 3 bases from V and 2 from J, leaving 11 bases between them. Germline lookup yields CDR1 SEHNR and CDR2 FQNEAQ (reference sequence). The CDR3 length is 14 residues. The CDR3 reads CASSFTGEAYEQYF. The DNA for the CDR3 is TGTGCCAGCAGCTTTACAGGGGAGGCCTACGAGCAGTACTTC. Looking up the rest from reference TRBV7-9 and TRBJ2-7 gives the full variable domain: DTGVSQNPRHKITKRGQNVTFRCDPISEHNRLYWYRQTLGQGPEFLTYFQNEAQLEKSRLLSDRFSAERPKGSFSTLEIQRTEQGDSAMYLCASSFTGEAYEQYFGPGTRLTVT.

This sequence joins TRBV7-2 and TRBJ1-1; tentative D call: TRBD1 (5 bases). This CDR3 region has 15 residues. V dropped 5 bases and J dropped 6 bases, with 19 bases sitting between them. Germline V lookup: CDR1 SGHTA, CDR2 FQGNSA. The CDR3 coding sequence is TGTGCCAGCAGCCTGGCCCCGGGGGATTGGTCTGAAGCTTTCTTT. Encoded protein: CASSLAPGDWSEAFF.

This clone was picked up a small number of times. The chain couples TRBV5-1 to TRBJ2-7, with D possibly matching TRBD1 (5 bases). Germline V gives CDR1 SGHRS, CDR2 YFSETQ. The CDR3 has 14 residues. V dropped 3 bases and J dropped 1 base, with 11 bases sitting between them. CDR3 region: CASSSGPGSYEQYF. The CDR3 nucleotides are TGCGCCAGCAGCTCAGGGCCGGGTTCCTACGAGCAGTACTTC. Complete variable domain (other parts from reference TRBV5-1 and TRBJ2-7): KAGVTQTPRYLIKTRGQQVTLSCSPISGHRSVSWYQQTPGQGLQFLFEYFSETQRNKGNFPGRFSGRQFSNSRSEMNVSTLELGDSALYLCASSSGPGSYEQYFGPGTRLTVT.

This clone was found once. This sequence joins TRBV19 and TRBJ2-1; maybe TRBD1 (7 bases). The CDR3 totals 15 residues. Germline-derived CDR1 and CDR2 are LNHDA and SQIVND (reference sequence). V was cut by 5 bases and J by 4 bases, with 15 bases left in between. In nucleotides, the CDR3 is TGTGCCAGTAGTTGGGCCAGGGGGGATTACAATGAGCAGTTCTTC. Amino acids: CASSWARGDYNEQFF.

This clone was counted only a few times. V gene TRBV28 combines with J gene TRBJ2-2; TRBD1 aligns across 7 bases. The CDR3 sequence is 15 residues long. Germline V CDR1 and CDR2: MDHEN, SYDVKM. V was clipped by 6 bases and J by 6 bases; unmatched bases: 10. CDR3 DNA sequence: TGTGCCAGCAGCACAACAGGGGCAGCGGCCGGGGAGCTGTTTTTT. Residues: CASSTTGAAAGELFF. The full variable domain, its missing parts supplied by reference TRBV28 and TRBJ2-2, is DVKVTQSSRYLVKRTGEKVFLECVQDMDHENMFWYRQDPGLGLRLIYFSYDVKMKEKGDIPEGYSVSREKKERFSLILESASTNQTSMYLCASSTTGAAAGELFFGEGSRLTVL.

The rearrangement uses TRBV2 and TRBJ2-1, with 11 positions matching TRBD2. Germline V lookup: CDR1 SNHLY, CDR2 FYNNEI. The length of the CDR3 is 16 residues. V dropped 7 bases and J dropped 8; count of bases not matched to a gene: 13. For the CDR3, the DNA is TGTGCCAGCACTTCGGGACTAGCGGCCATAGGGGATGAGCAGTTCTTC. This translates into CASTSGLAAIGDEQFF. Filled out from reference TRBV2 and TRBJ2-1, the complete variable domain reads EPEVTQTPSHQVTQMGQEVILRCVPISNHLYFYWYRQILGQKVEFLVSFYNNEISEKSEIFDDQFSVERPDGSNFTLKIRSTKLEDSAMYFCASTSGLAAIGDEQFFGPGTRLTVL.

Here the CDR3 reads CASSSGTVENQPQHF. The CDR3 DNA reads as TGTGCCAGCAGCTCCGGGACAGTGGAGAATCAGCCCCAGCATTTT. The V gene is TRBV27, the J gene TRBJ1-5, with 7 bases identical to TRBD1. Germline V gives CDR1 MNHEY, CDR2 SMNVEV (reference sequence). CDR3 length: 15 amino acids. J was trimmed by 4 bases and V by 6 bases; bases with no gene match: 9.

The rearrangement links TRBV6-6 to TRBJ2-5, with D maybe TRBD1 (6 bases). The CDR3 length is 15 residues. Trimming removed 10 bases at V and 4 bases at J, with 22 bases between. CDR1 and CDR2 from the germline V gene are MNHNY and SVGAGI (reference sequence). CDR3 residues: CATGQQGTSGETQYF. The CDR3 DNA reads as TGTGCCACCGGACAGCAGGGGACGTCGGGAGAGACCCAGTACTTC.

The genes are TRBV19 and TRBJ2-1; D is perhaps TRBD1 (5 bases). Trimming shortened V by 3 bases and J by 9 bases, and 12 bases separated the two germline ends. The CDR3 covers 13 residues. Germline V gene data show CDR1 as LNHDA and CDR2 as SQIVND (reference sequence). In DNA, the CDR3 is TGTGCCAGTAGTATCAAGGGGTGGGGTGAGCAGTTCTTC. As protein: CASSIKGWGEQFF.

This clone was observed a handful of times. V and J are TRBV5-1 and TRBJ1-2; D not resolved. V was clipped by 0 bases and J by 8 bases, with 8 bases between them. The germline V gene has CDR1 SGHRS and CDR2 YFSETQ. The CDR3 spans 12 residues. CDR3 residues: CASSLAGEGYTF. The CDR3 DNA sequence: TGCGCCAGCAGCTTGGCGGGTGAAGGCTACACCTTC.